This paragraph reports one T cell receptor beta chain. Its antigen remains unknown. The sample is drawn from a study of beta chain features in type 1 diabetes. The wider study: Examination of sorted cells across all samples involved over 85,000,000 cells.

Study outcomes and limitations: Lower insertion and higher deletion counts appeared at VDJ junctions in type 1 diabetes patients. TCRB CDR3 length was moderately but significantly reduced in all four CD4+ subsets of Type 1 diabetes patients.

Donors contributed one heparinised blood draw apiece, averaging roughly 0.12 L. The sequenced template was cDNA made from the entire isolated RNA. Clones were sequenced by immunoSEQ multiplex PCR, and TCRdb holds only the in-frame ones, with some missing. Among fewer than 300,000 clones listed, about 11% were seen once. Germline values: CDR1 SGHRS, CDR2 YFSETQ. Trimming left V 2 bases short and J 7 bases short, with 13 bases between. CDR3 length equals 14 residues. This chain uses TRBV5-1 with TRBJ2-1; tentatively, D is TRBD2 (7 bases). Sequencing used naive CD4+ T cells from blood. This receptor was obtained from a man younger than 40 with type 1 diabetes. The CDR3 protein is CASSLRGGMNEQFF. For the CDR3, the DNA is TGCGCCAGCAGCTTAAGGGGGGGAATGAATGAGCAGTTCTTC.